These 14 T cell receptor beta chains came from one sample sequenced in a study of T cell responses to AZD1222 COVID-19 vaccine. Profiling relied on immunoSEQ multiplex PCR, and the TCRdb table lists in-frame clones only, not all of them. Seen here are some 100,000 clones, around 87% observed once, and the top ten hold 10%. Specimen: peripheral blood, collected 28 days after the second AZD1222 dose. These receptors came from an adult who received the AZD1222 COVID-19 vaccine.

The genes are TRBV5-4 and TRBJ2-1, with D perhaps TRBD1 or TRBD2 (5 bases each). The CDR3 length is 15 residues. CDR1 is SGHNT and CDR2 is YYREEE in the germline V gene (reference sequence). Deletions cut 0 bases from V and 6 bases from J, with 13 bases between. CDR3 region: CASSLGGEGSNEQFF. In DNA form, the CDR3 reads TGTGCCAGCAGCTTGGGGGGAGAGGGGTCCAATGAGCAGTTCTTC.

This chain links TRBV30 with TRBJ2-7; D remains ambiguous. Germline lookup yields CDR1 GTSNPN and CDR2 SVGIG (reference sequence). Trimming removed 1 base at V and 2 bases at J, with 6 bases between. The CDR3 has 12 amino acids. This CDR3 reads CAWSAATYEQYF. The CDR3 region has the DNA TGTGCCTGGAGTGCGGCGACCTACGAGCAGTACTTC.

The rearrangement joins TRBV24-1 to TRBJ2-7; maybe TRBD1 (6 bases). The V gene's germline CDR1 is KGHDR and CDR2 SFDVKD. The ends were cut back, 4 bases at V and 0 bases at J, with 9 bases in the middle. This CDR3 region has 14 residues. The CDR3 DNA sequence: TGTGCCACCAGTGACCTGGACAGCTCCTACGAGCAGTACTTC. Protein: CATSDLDSSYEQYF.

The J gene is TRBJ2-7, the V gene TRBV5-1; 7 bases fit TRBD1. Germline CDR1 reads SGHRS; CDR2 reads YFSETQ. The ends lost 4 bases at V and 0 bases at J; junction bases unmatched: 10. The CDR3 runs 16 residues. CDR3 sequence (DNA): TGCGCCAGCAGCGTGGACCTCAGGGGGAGCTCCTACGAGCAGTACTTC. Translated, it gives CASSVDLRGSSYEQYF.

V usage is TRBV10-3 and J usage is TRBJ2-1, with 15 bases identical to TRBD2. V lost 8 bases, J lost 9 bases, and 8 bases stayed unmatched. The CDR3 runs 15 residues. CDR1 and CDR2 from the germline V gene are ENHRY and SYGVKD. The CDR3 bases are TGTGCCATCGCCGGACTAGCGGGGGGGCCTAGTGAGCAGTTCTTC. Its translation is CAIAGLAGGPSEQFF.

The genes are TRBV19 and TRBJ2-1; 9 bases map to TRBD2. The CDR3 runs to 14 residues. CDR1 is LNHDA, CDR2 SQIVND, per germline (reference sequence). Trimming removed 7 bases from V and 4 bases from J; junction bases left unmatched: 5. CDR3 protein: CASIPSGTYNEQFF. The CDR3 coding sequence is TGTGCCAGTATCCCTAGCGGGACATACAATGAGCAGTTCTTC.

The chain recombines TRBV18 with TRBJ2-5; D call uncertain. The CDR3 runs 12 residues. Germline V gene lookup returns CDR1 KGHSH and CDR2 LQKENI. Deletions cut 3 bases from V and 0 bases from J, with 2 bases between. In DNA form, the CDR3 reads TGTGCCAGCTCACCGAACCAAGAGACCCAGTACTTC. Protein product: CASSPNQETQYF.

CDR3 DNA: TGTGCCACCCGCCAGGGCCTCTACAATGAGCAGTTCTTC. Translated: CATRQGLYNEQFF. The V and J genes are TRBV15 and TRBJ2-1; a weak D match, TRBD1 (5 bases). CDR3 length: 13 residues. Per the germline V gene, CDR1 is LNHNV and CDR2 is YYDKDF (reference sequence). Between the trimmed V and J ends, which lost 8 bases and 3 bases, there was a span of 11 bases.

The gene calls are TRBV29-1 and TRBJ2-2; D gene unclear. This CDR3 spans 13 amino acids. V lost 4 bases, J lost 8 bases, and 14 bases lay in between. Germline-derived CDR1 and CDR2 are SQVTM and ANQGSEA. CDR3 coding DNA: TGCAGCGTTGCCCGTCAGGCCGGGGGGGAGCTGTTTTTT. Residues: CSVARQAGGELFF.

The rearrangement links TRBV7-8 to TRBJ1-1; a weak D match, TRBD1 (5 bases). The CDR3 length is 15 residues. V lost 1 base to trimming and J lost 10 bases, with 19 bases between them. The V gene's germline CDR1 is SGHVS and CDR2 FQNEAQ. The CDR3 DNA reads as TGTGCCAGCAGCTTAGGGGCCCAATTGGGGCCCGGAGCTTTCTTT. This gives the protein CASSLGAQLGPGAFF.

This chain connects TRBV30 to TRBJ1-1; TRBD1 might be the D (6 bases). With 4 bases removed from V and 0 bases from J, the gap between germline ends came to 9 bases. This CDR3 comprises 13 residues. Germline V lookup: CDR1 GTSNPN, CDR2 SVGIG (reference sequence). The CDR3 DNA follows: TGTGCCTGGACCTACAGGGTGAACACTGAAGCTTTCTTT. It specifies CAWTYRVNTEAFF.

In this sample, this clone turned up once. The gene calls are TRBV6-2 or TRBV6-3 and TRBJ2-2; no reliable D call. The CDR3 covers 14 residues. Per germline, CDR1 MNHEY and CDR2 SVGEGT. Deletions cut 3 bases from V and 1 base from J, with 6 bases between. CDR3 residues: CASSYTLNTGELFF. CDR3 DNA: TGTGCCAGCAGTTATACCCTGAACACCGGGGAGCTGTTTTTT.

V gene TRBV5-1 combines with J gene TRBJ2-2; weak D call: TRBD2 (7 bases). Germline-derived CDR1 and CDR2 are SGHRS and YFSETQ. The CDR3 extends over 16 amino acids. Trimming left V 4 bases short and J 0 bases short, with 13 bases between. CDR3 DNA: TGCGCCAGCAGCCCAGCGGGACAAACGAACACCGGGGAGCTGTTTTTT. Its translation: CASSPAGQTNTGELFF.

V gene TRBV19 combines with J gene TRBJ2-3; 12 bases agree with TRBD2. The CDR3 is 21 amino acids. The V segment lost 10 bases and the J segment 0 bases; nucleotides outside the gene matches: 23. The germline gives CDR1 LNHDA, CDR2 SQIVND (reference sequence). CDR3 protein: CATHPNGLAGFSGVSTDTQYF. As DNA, the CDR3 is TGTGCCACCCACCCCAACGGACTAGCGGGATTCTCAGGAGTTAGCACAGATACGCAGTATTTT. Drawing the rest from reference TRBV19 and TRBJ2-3, the complete variable domain is DGGITQSPKYLFRKEGQNVTLSCEQNLNHDAMYWYRQDPGQGLRLIYYSQIVNDFQKGDIAEGYSVSREKKESFPLTVTSAQKNPTAFYLCATHPNGLAGFSGVSTDTQYFGPGTRLTVL.